Below, one T cell receptor (beta chain) is given with its context. The antigen is not known. Trimming cost V 2 bases and J 1 base, with 10 bases left between them. Germline V gene sequence: CDR1 MGHRA, CDR2 YSYEKL. CDR3 length equals 15 residues. This sample stems from a study of shared clonotypes between healthy human individuals. The data were produced by immunoSEQ multiplex PCR, yet TCRdb's version contains in-frame clones alone and is incomplete. The table shows around 2.1 million clones, with just over 90% occurring only once. Findings and caveats of the study: Estimated clonotype richness was generally higher in naive than memory subsets.

Positively selected for CCR7, the CD45RO-negative cells used as naive CD8 cells excluded terminally differentiated effector memory CD45RA+ cells. Sequencing used naive CD8+ T cells from PBMCs. The clonotype originates from a young man in good health. Some clones in this sample may be carry-over from other donors' samples. The rearrangement links TRBV4-1 to TRBJ2-3, with D uncertain. The CDR3 sequence: CASSQPPIGTDTQYF. DNA of the CDR3: TGCGCCAGCAGCCAACCCCCTATAGGCACAGATACGCAGTATTTT.